The 25 T cell receptor beta chains presented below share a single source sample, sequenced in a study of T cell repertoires in cytomegalovirus infection. The antigens of these receptors remain unknown. TCRdb redid the calling of the reads with MiXCR, one entry per CDR3 protein. The sample contains about 480,000 distinct CDR3 sequences, 30% to 40% of which appear only once. The sequencing here drew on cultured PBMCs, taken from culture after CMV antigen stimulation. The receptors come from a human donor in good health (CMV status not recorded). Some clones in this sample may be carry-over from other donors' samples.

The V and J genes are TRBV6-1 and TRBJ1-5, with D perhaps TRBD1 (6 bases). V lost 0 bases to trimming and J lost 9 bases, with 12 bases between them. The CDR3 spans 14 residues. Germline V gene sequence: CDR1 MNHNS, CDR2 SASEGT. In DNA form, the CDR3 reads TGTGCCAGCAGTGAAGCTCGGACAGCCTCGCCCCAGCATTTT. This translates into CASSEARTASPQHF.

The chain is built from TRBV2 and TRBJ2-1, with D maybe TRBD1 (5 bases). V gave up 11 bases and J gave up 3 bases, with 17 bases separating them. The germline gives CDR1 SNHLY, CDR2 FYNNEI. The CDR3 sequence is 14 residues long. CDR3 DNA sequence: TGTGCCCGCAATTTGGACAACTACTACAATGAGCAGTTCTTC. Protein sequence: CARNLDNYYNEQFF.

This clonotype was seen a few times. Here the CDR3 reads CSARIGTDFYEQYF. For the CDR3, the DNA is TGCAGTGCTAGGATCGGGACAGATTTCTACGAGCAGTACTTC. V gene TRBV20-1 combines with J gene TRBJ2-7, with 7 bases identical to TRBD1. Germline CDR1 and CDR2: DFQATT and SNEGSKA (reference sequence). The CDR3 runs 14 residues. Germline trimming cut 3 bases from V and 3 bases from J; bases unmatched to any gene: 8.

The chain combines TRBV19 with TRBJ1-1; the match to TRBD1 covers 7 bases. Germline V gene lookup returns CDR1 LNHDA and CDR2 SQIVND (reference sequence). The CDR3 sequence is 15 residues long. V shed 7 bases and J 5 bases; nucleotides not matched to a gene: 13. CDR3 in DNA: TGTGCCAGTAAGGCCCAGGGGGAGGGGAATACTGAAGCTTTCTTT. This translates into CASKAQGEGNTEAFF.

Comments on this clonotype: A much bigger clone sits one base away, suggesting this may be a read error. DNA of the CDR3: TGTGCCGGCAGCCCAAAGGGGTCTGAAGCTTTCTTT. This encodes CAGSPKGSEAFF. The V gene is TRBV7-2, the J gene TRBJ1-1, with D tentatively TRBD1 (5 bases). CDR1 is SGHTA, CDR2 FQGNSA, per germline. The CDR3 length is 12 residues.

This clonotype was seen a few times. The chain is built from TRBV7-3 and TRBJ2-1; no clear D gene. The germline V and J ends were trimmed by 5 bases and 4 bases, with 12 bases remaining between them. Germline V gives CDR1 SGHTA, CDR2 FQGTGA. This CDR3 region has 14 residues. The CDR3 region has the DNA TGTGCCAGCAGCCCACAGTCCGGATACAATGAGCAGTTCTTC. Its translation: CASSPQSGYNEQFF. Variable domain in full (rest from reference TRBV7-3 and TRBJ2-1): GAGVSQTPSNKVTEKGKYVELRCDPISGHTALYWYRQSLGQGPEFLIYFQGTGAADDSGLPNDRFFAVRPEGSVSTLKIQRTERGDSAVYLCASSPQSGYNEQFFGPGTRLTVL.

This clonotype was counted a few times. V is TRBV28 and J is TRBJ2-1, with 13 bases matching TRBD2. The CDR3 contains 14 residues. CDR1 and CDR2 from the germline V gene are MDHEN and SYDVKM. Unmatched junction bases numbered 4, after V lost 6 bases and J lost 8 bases. CDR3: CASRLAGGTDEQFF. The CDR3 DNA reads as TGTGCCAGCAGACTAGCGGGAGGGACCGATGAGCAGTTCTTC.

V is TRBV6-2 or TRBV6-3 and J is TRBJ2-1; 13 bases line up with TRBD2. The CDR3 totals 15 residues. Per germline, CDR1 MNHEY and CDR2 SVGEGT. V lost 6 bases, J lost 9 bases, and 8 bases stayed unmatched. CDR3 in amino acids: CASRKLAGGPIEQFF. CDR3 bases: TGTGCCAGCAGGAAACTAGCGGGAGGGCCGATTGAGCAGTTCTTC.

This clonotype has a handful of counts. V and J are TRBV19 and TRBJ2-7; D is undetermined. V was shortened by 10 bases and J by 2 bases, with 12 bases between the two germline ends. CDR3 size: 12 residues. The germline CDR1 and CDR2 sequences are LNHDA and SQIVND (reference sequence). In nucleotides, the CDR3 is TGTGCCATCTCCGGATGCGCCTACGAGCAGTACGTC. Its protein is CAISGCAYEQYV.

The chain links TRBV2 to TRBJ2-4; the match to TRBD2 covers 10 bases. The CDR3 totals 16 residues. Trimming at V came to 7 bases and at J to 2 bases, leaving 8 bases not matched to a gene. The germline gives CDR1 SNHLY, CDR2 FYNNEI. The DNA for the CDR3 is TGTGCCAGCACCCAAGGGACTAGCGAAACCAAAAACATTCAGTACTTC. Its translation is CASTQGTSETKNIQYF.

Turning to this clonotype: One end of the junction is discordant with germline, which a read error may explain. This chain links TRBV5-1 with TRBJ2-1; 8 nucleotides align to TRBD2. Germline CDR1 is SGHRS and CDR2 is YFSETQ. This CDR3 is built from 15 residues. CDR3 loop: CASSLLSGGPDEHFF. CDR3 DNA: TGCGCCAGCAGCTTGTTGTCGGGAGGGCCGGATGAGCATTTCTTC.

In its sample, this clonotype was seen a few times. The chain couples TRBV6-1 to TRBJ2-4; 7 bases are a match to TRBD1. After removal of 6 bases from V and 1 base from J, the junction contained 6 bases not matched to a gene. The germline V gene encodes CDR1 MNHNS and CDR2 SASEGT. This CDR3 has 15 residues. The CDR3, as DNA: TGTGCCAGCAGCCCGACAGGGATGGCCAAAAACATTCAGTACTTC. It is translated as CASSPTGMAKNIQYF.

The rearrangement links TRBV28 to TRBJ2-7; 9 nucleotides match TRBD1. CDR3 length: 16 amino acids. Germline CDR1 and CDR2: MDHEN and SYDVKM. J lost 6 bases, V lost 4 bases, and 13 bases had no gene match. CDR3 in amino acids: CASSSQGTGTLREQYF. The CDR3 nucleotides are TGTGCCAGCAGTTCGCAAGGGACAGGGACTTTGCGCGAGCAGTACTTC.

This clonotype was seen repeatedly, ten times or more. The chain couples TRBV7-2 to TRBJ2-2; the D gene could be TRBD1 or TRBD2 (5 bases each). Germline values: CDR1 SGHTA, CDR2 FQGNSA. The V end was cut by 1 base, the J end by 2 bases, with 14 bases between. The CDR3 extends over 17 amino acids. CDR3 amino acids: CASSLDSGRINTGELFF. The CDR3 DNA is TGTGCCAGCAGCTTAGATTCGGGGCGGATAAACACCGGGGAGCTGTTTTTT.

The V gene is TRBV4-3, the J gene TRBJ1-3, with D tentatively TRBD1 (6 bases). CDR3 length: 13 amino acids. The V gene's germline CDR1 is LGHNA and CDR2 YSLEER. Deletions cut 4 bases from V and 8 bases from J, with 12 bases between. The CDR3 DNA sequence: TGCGCCAGCAGCCCGAGGGAGGGGGACACCATATATTTT. It codes for CASSPREGDTIYF.

This clonotype was counted ten times or more. This chain uses TRBV7-2 with TRBJ1-5; 9 bases are a match to TRBD1. The CDR3 length is 15 residues. The trim removed 1 base at V and 4 bases at J, leaving 2 bases unmatched. The germline gives CDR1 SGHTA, CDR2 FQGNSA. The CDR3 DNA sequence: TGTGCCAGCAGCTTAGATGGGACAGGGAATCAGCCCCAGCATTTT. This sequence encodes CASSLDGTGNQPQHF.

Many counts were recorded for this clonotype. The rearrangement joins TRBV5-4 to TRBJ2-1; 7 nucleotides agree with TRBD2. V was pared by 5 bases and J by 9 bases, with 11 bases of the junction left unmatched. Germline V gives CDR1 SGHNT, CDR2 YYREEE (reference sequence). The CDR3 contains 14 residues. DNA of the CDR3: TGTGCCAGCAGACCAATAGCGGGCCGCTTTGAGCAGTTCTTC. Translated, it gives CASRPIAGRFEQFF.

In its sample, this clonotype was seen a few times. The chain links TRBV19 to TRBJ1-1; 10 nucleotides match TRBD1. V lost 5 bases and J lost 4; bases outside the gene matches: 13. This CDR3 is 17 amino acids long. The V gene's germline CDR1 is LNHDA and CDR2 SQIVND (reference sequence). CDR3 in DNA: TGTGCCAGTAGTCCAGTCCCGGGACAGGGGATAGGCACTGAAGCTTTCTTT. Its translation: CASSPVPGQGIGTEAFF.

In this sample, this clonotype turned up a few times. The V and J genes are TRBV18 and TRBJ1-1; D is unresolved. The V gene's germline CDR1 is KGHSH and CDR2 LQKENI. V lost 3 bases, J lost 6 bases, and 11 bases lay in between. The CDR3 runs to 13 residues. The DNA for the CDR3 is TGTGCCAGCTCACCCCAGGAATACTCTGAAGCTTTCTTT. Translated: CASSPQEYSEAFF.

This clonotype appeared many times. The CDR3 coding sequence is TGTGCCAGCAGCCTACAGGCGAAGTTAATGTCGGACACTGAAGCTTTCTTT. Protein: CASSLQAKLMSDTEAFF. The genes are TRBV7-8 and TRBJ1-1, with a possible D match to TRBD1 (5 bases). Germline V gene lookup returns CDR1 SGHVS and CDR2 FQNEAQ. The CDR3 is made up of 17 amino acids. V shed 5 bases and J shed 3 bases, with 22 bases lying between them.

Concerning this clonotype itself: This CDR3 fails to terminate in the conserved phenylalanine or tryptophan, so it likely reflects a read error. This rearrangement joins TRBV28 to TRBJ1-2; 8 positions agree with TRBD1. Germline CDR1 and CDR2: MDHEN and SYDVKM. V lost 7 bases and J lost 0; bases outside the gene matches: 7. CDR3 length: 15 residues. CDR3 bases: TGTGCCAGCACCGAGCCGGGACAGGCTAACTATGGCTACACCATC. It is translated as CASTEPGQANYGYTI.

On this clonotype: The junction and the germline gene differ at one end; a read error may be behind it. The V call is TRBV6-2 or TRBV6-3, the J call TRBJ2-1; D is possibly TRBD1 (6 bases). The germline V gene encodes CDR1 MNHEY and CDR2 SVGEGT. This CDR3 has 12 residues. The CDR3 DNA sequence: TGTGCCAGCAGTAACTCAGGGGTTGAGCAGTTCTTC. Translated, it gives CASSNSGVEQFF.

This clonotype has a handful of counts. The CDR3 DNA is TGTGCCAGCAGTTTAAACGGGCCCTACGAGCAGTACTTC. Translation: CASSLNGPYEQYF. The rearrangement links TRBV28 to TRBJ2-7; no firm D call. Germline CDR1 reads MDHEN; CDR2 reads SYDVKM. V shed 2 bases and J shed 2 bases, with 7 bases lying between them. This CDR3 spans 13 amino acids. The full variable domain, with the rest looked up from reference TRBV28 and TRBJ2-7, is DVKVTQSSRYLVKRTGEKVFLECVQDMDHENMFWYRQDPGLGLRLIYFSYDVKMKEKGDIPEGYSVSREKKERFSLILESASTNQTSMYLCASSLNGPYEQYFGPGTRLTVT.

This clonotype has at least ten counts. The chain recombines TRBV7-2 with TRBJ1-1; D is perhaps TRBD1 (5 bases). The CDR3 covers 14 residues. Germline-derived CDR1 and CDR2 are SGHTA and FQGNSA. V lost 2 bases, J lost 4 bases, and 11 bases lay in between. CDR3 protein: CASSLYRLGTEAFF. CDR3 in DNA: TGTGCCAGCAGCTTATACAGGTTGGGCACTGAAGCTTTCTTT.

J is TRBJ2-5 and V is TRBV25-1; D not certain. The V gene lost 2 bases and the J gene lost 4 bases, with 11 bases spanning the gap. Germline V gene sequence: CDR1 MGHDK, CDR2 SYGVNS. The length of the CDR3 is 14 residues. The CDR3: CASSEQAPVETQYF. DNA of the CDR3: TGTGCCAGCAGTGAACAGGCGCCGGTAGAGACCCAGTACTTC.